These 16 T cell receptor beta chains originate from one sample sequenced in a study of T cells in Graves' hyperthyroidism and ophthalmopathy. Template material for amplifying TCR beta CDR3 regions consisted of RNA transcripts. An initial round of RT-PCR targeting the TCR CDR3 relied on the HTBI primer set. Via MiXCR, TCRdb re-called the multiplex PCR reads, giving one row per CDR3 protein. The table lists about 320,000 distinct CDR3 sequences, roughly 15% of them singletons. Material for sequencing was blood. The origin of the receptors is a young man with Graves' hyperthyroidism.

This clonotype was observed many times. CDR3 residues: CASPKSGSGNRFTDTQYF. The CDR3 nucleotides are TGTGCCAGCCCTAAGTCGGGGAGCGGGAATCGTTTCACAGATACGCAGTATTTT. V is TRBV2 and J is TRBJ2-3; 7 nucleotides align to TRBD2. The junction had 19 bases not matched to a gene; V was cut back by 8 bases and J by 2 bases. The CDR3 consists of 18 residues. The germline V gene has CDR1 SNHLY and CDR2 FYNNEI.

This clonotype has more than one count but fewer than ten. The chain carries TRBV15 and TRBJ1-2, with 7 bases aligning to TRBD1. This CDR3 region has 14 residues. CDR1 and CDR2 (germline): LNHNV, YYDKDF (reference sequence). The V segment lost 3 bases and the J segment 4 bases; nucleotides outside the gene matches: 5. The CDR3 DNA is TGTGCCACCAGCAGCAAACAGGGGAGCTATGGCTACACCTTC. It is translated as CATSSKQGSYGYTF.

Comment on this clonotype: A single base separates this from a much larger clone, so it may be a read error. The J gene is TRBJ1-5, the V gene TRBV30, with TRBD1 matching over 8 bases. This CDR3 has 12 residues. CDR1 and CDR2 from the germline V gene are GTSNPN and SVGIG (reference sequence). The CDR3 loop is CTWRQGTQPQHF. The CDR3 DNA sequence: TGTACCTGGAGACAGGGGACCCAGCCCCAGCATTTT.

The rearrangement links TRBV20-1 to TRBJ2-3; 7 bases map to TRBD2. This CDR3 has 17 amino acids. Germline V gene lookup returns CDR1 DFQATT and CDR2 SNEGSKA (reference sequence). V was pared by 0 bases and J by 0 bases, with 9 bases of the junction left unmatched. CDR3 nucleotides: TGCAGTGCTAGAGATAACCCCCTAGCGGAGAGCACAGATACGCAGTATTTT. Its protein is CSARDNPLAESTDTQYF.

This clonotype was recorded many times. V and J are TRBV29-1 and TRBJ2-1; TRBD1 is a possible D gene (5 bases). The CDR3 loop spans 12 amino acids. The germline gives CDR1 SQVTM, CDR2 ANQGSEA. Trimming pared 3 bases from V and 4 bases from J, leaving 7 bases between. CDR3 sequence (DNA): TGCAGCGTTGATCACAGGTACAATGAGCAGTTCTTC. Residues: CSVDHRYNEQFF.

This clonotype was seen at least ten times. This chain joins TRBV12-3 or TRBV12-4 and TRBJ2-7, with D unclear. This CDR3 is built from 15 residues. Trimming shortened V by 3 bases and J by 0 bases, and 12 bases separated the two germline ends. In DNA, the CDR3 is TGTGCCAGCAGTTTCAGTAGTCAGCCCTCCTACGAGCAGTACTTC. Translating gives CASSFSSQPSYEQYF.

This sequence joins TRBV20-1 and TRBJ2-1; 10 bases agree with TRBD2. The V and J ends lost 6 bases and 8 bases, in that order; junction bases with no gene match: 7. The CDR3 is 13 amino acids. Germline V gives CDR1 DFQATT, CDR2 SNEGSKA (reference sequence). The CDR3 reads CSAASGRNDEQFF. The CDR3 region has the DNA TGCAGTGCGGCTAGCGGGAGAAATGATGAGCAGTTCTTC.

There are a few counts of this clonotype. The rearrangement links TRBV24-1 to TRBJ2-2, with TRBD1 matching over 8 bases. Germline trimming cut 8 bases from V and 0 bases from J; bases unmatched to any gene: 7. Germline loops: CDR1 KGHDR, CDR2 SFDVKD. The CDR3 spans 16 residues. The CDR3 reads CATNSGQGANTGELFF. The CDR3, as DNA: TGTGCCACCAATTCAGGACAGGGCGCGAACACCGGGGAGCTGTTTTTT.

The chain employs TRBV7-9 and TRBJ2-7; possibly TRBD1 for D (6 bases). V dropped 3 bases and J dropped 5 bases, with 11 bases sitting between them. CDR1 is SEHNR and CDR2 is FQNEAQ in the germline V gene (reference sequence). The CDR3 runs to 13 residues. CDR3 protein: CASSFGRGDEQYF. Written as DNA, the CDR3 is TGTGCCAGCAGCTTTGGCAGGGGAGACGAGCAGTACTTC.

This clonotype was observed at least ten times. The chain links TRBV5-1 to TRBJ2-7; weak D call: TRBD2 (7 bases). Germline CDR1 reads SGHRS; CDR2 reads YFSETQ. CDR3 length equals 14 residues. The germline V and J ends were trimmed by 6 bases and 2 bases, with 15 bases remaining between them. CDR3 sequence (DNA): TGCGCCAGCAATAGGGGGGGCGAAACCTACGAGCAGTACTTC. This translates into CASNRGGETYEQYF.

Many counts were recorded for this clonotype. The chain links TRBV7-8 to TRBJ2-7, with 8 nucleotides matching TRBD2. The ends lost 5 bases at V and 0 bases at J; junction bases unmatched: 9. Germline V lookup: CDR1 SGHVS, CDR2 FQNEAQ. The CDR3 loop spans 16 amino acids. In nucleotides, the CDR3 is TGTGCCAGCAGCCGTCTGAGCGGGAGAAGCTCCTACGAGCAGTACTTC. It encodes CASSRLSGRSSYEQYF.

The chain recombines TRBV20-1 with TRBJ2-7, with 11 bases lining up with TRBD2. Per germline, CDR1 DFQATT and CDR2 SNEGSKA (reference sequence). With 1 base clipped from V and 2 bases from J, the junction kept 4 bases outside the gene matches. The CDR3 covers 15 residues. CDR3 amino acids: CSARAGTSGTYEQYF. For the CDR3, the DNA is TGCAGTGCTAGAGCCGGGACTAGCGGAACCTACGAGCAGTACTTC.

The chain links TRBV19 to TRBJ1-5; 9 positions agree with TRBD1. Germline CDR1 LNHDA, CDR2 SQIVND (reference sequence). CDR3 size: 15 residues. The V gene end was trimmed by 10 bases and the J gene end by 0 bases; junction bases not matched to a gene: 7. CDR3 DNA sequence: TGTGCCACCCGGGACAGGGCCCATAGCAATCAGCCCCAGCATTTT. The encoded protein is CATRDRAHSNQPQHF.

This clonotype has a count of ten or more. This chain uses TRBV5-1 with TRBJ2-7; 8 nucleotides match TRBD1. Germline loops: CDR1 SGHRS, CDR2 YFSETQ. CDR3 size: 14 residues. Germline trimming cut 5 bases from V and 3 bases from J; bases unmatched to any gene: 7. CDR3 sequence reads: CASRSVGQGYEQYF. CDR3 sequence (DNA): TGCGCCAGCAGGTCAGTTGGACAGGGCTACGAGCAGTACTTC.

Turning to this clonotype: Compared with germline, one end of the junction differs, possibly owing to a read error. The chain uses TRBV30 and TRBJ2-3, with D perhaps TRBD2 (5 bases). The CDR3 has 14 amino acids. The germline V gene has CDR1 GTSNPN and CDR2 SVGIG (reference sequence). The CDR3 loop reads CAWSGSSSTDAQYF. Here the CDR3 DNA reads TGTGCCTGGAGCGGCTCATCTAGCACAGATGCGCAGTATTTT.

This clonotype was recorded at least ten times. CDR3 region: CSARRGGLSYNEQFF. The DNA for the CDR3 is TGCAGTGCTAGAAGGGGGGGGCTTTCCTACAATGAGCAGTTCTTC. The chain joins TRBV20-1 to TRBJ2-1, with D possibly TRBD2 on 7 matching bases. Deletions cut 2 bases from V and 1 base from J, with 12 bases between. This CDR3 spans 15 amino acids. Looked up from germline, CDR1 is DFQATT and CDR2 is SNEGSKA (reference sequence).